These 5 T cell receptor beta chains were sequenced from one sample in a study of EBV T-cell therapy then PD-1 blockade in nasopharyngeal carcinoma. Treatment noted: AdE1-LMPpoly-expanded autologous EBV-specific T-cell therapy followed by anti-PD-1 nivolumab. Which antigens these TCRs recognize remains unknown. Clones were read by immunoSEQ multiplex PCR, and TCRdb kept only the in-frame ones, dropping some. The sample shows 15,000 or so clones, roughly 84% of them seen only once. The specimen comprised CD8+ T cells from blood, sampled at day 0 from a patient whose treatment included autologous EBV-specific T cells and nivolumab. The source of these receptors is a man aged 35-49 years with nasopharyngeal carcinoma.

The chain combines TRBV7-6 with TRBJ2-1; D possibly matches TRBD1 or TRBD2 (5 bases each). This CDR3 has 13 residues. The germline V gene has CDR1 SGHVS and CDR2 FNYEAQ. The ends were cut back, 5 bases at V and 7 bases at J, with 12 bases in the middle. The chain's CDR3 is CASSVRETNEQFF. The CDR3 coding sequence is TGTGCCAGCAGCGTCAGGGAGACTAATGAGCAGTTCTTC.

This chain joins TRBV5-6 and TRBJ2-4; the D is unclear. The CDR3 is 17 residues long. V lost 3 bases to trimming and J lost 0 bases, with 16 bases between them. CDR1 and CDR2 from the germline V gene are SGHDT and YYEEEE. The CDR3 DNA sequence: TGTGCCAGCAGCTCAGAAGGCAGCGAACTAGCCAAAAACATTCAGTACTTC. Its protein product is CASSSEGSELAKNIQYF.

The chain has TRBV24-1 and TRBJ1-2, with D maybe TRBD1 (6 bases). Germline CDR1 reads KGHDR; CDR2 reads SFDVKD. Trimming removed 2 bases at V and 1 base at J, with 16 bases between. CDR3 size: 17 residues. CDR3 DNA sequence: TGTGCCACCAGTGATTCGGAGGACAGTGTCTATAACTATGGCTACACCTTC. Translated: CATSDSEDSVYNYGYTF.

The rearrangement joins TRBV9 to TRBJ2-7, with 7 bases that match TRBD2. The CDR3 totals 15 residues. Germline V CDR1 and CDR2: SGDLS, YYNGEE. The V segment lost 2 bases and the J segment 4 bases; nucleotides outside the gene matches: 9. This chain's CDR3 is CASSVAGGGGYEQYF. Here the CDR3 DNA reads TGTGCCAGCAGCGTCGCTGGCGGGGGTGGGTACGAGCAGTACTTC.

The count of this clone is one. V usage is TRBV4-3 and J usage is TRBJ1-6, with 8 bases lining up with TRBD1. This CDR3 is built from 16 residues. Germline V gene lookup returns CDR1 LGHNA and CDR2 YSLEER. Losses at the gene ends were 0 bases for V and 10 bases for J; bases not matched to a gene: 8. This chain's CDR3 is CASSQDRTGRGSPLHF. The CDR3 coding sequence is TGCGCCAGCAGCCAAGACCGGACAGGGAGAGGGTCACCCCTCCACTTT.